One sample yielded the 28 T cell receptor beta chains listed below, sequenced in a study of blood T cell repertoires in COVID-19. Produced via immunoSEQ multiplex PCR; TCRdb's table is partial and in-frame only. The repertoire includes roughly 350,000 clones, 80% to 90% of them detected once, and 6% to 7% sits in the top ten. Sequencing used peripheral blood. These TCRs come from a woman in her fifties or sixties with COVID-19, enrolled during active disease.

The chain is built from TRBV18 and TRBJ2-1, with D possibly being TRBD1 (5 bases). Trimming stripped 3 bases from V and 8 bases from J, with 14 bases between. The CDR3 has 14 amino acids. Germline V CDR1 and CDR2: KGHSH, LQKENI. CDR3 region: CASSPQTGSHEQFF. The CDR3, as DNA: TGTGCCAGCTCACCTCAAACAGGTAGCCATGAGCAGTTCTTC.

This clone was observed once. The chain is built from TRBV7-8 and TRBJ2-7; D is perhaps TRBD2 (7 bases). Germline values: CDR1 SGHVS, CDR2 FQNEAQ. The CDR3 is made up of 18 amino acids. V gave up 4 bases and J gave up 3 bases, with 25 bases separating them. CDR3 amino acids: CASSSRRGGAGDFYEQYF. The CDR3, as DNA: TGTGCCAGCAGCTCCCGGAGGGGGGGGGCGGGAGATTTCTACGAGCAGTACTTC.

This clone was seen once. V usage is TRBV27 and J usage is TRBJ2-2; 9 bases agree with TRBD1. The J segment lost 3 bases and the V segment lost 7 bases, leaving 18 bases of the junction unmatched. CDR1 and CDR2 from the germline V gene are MNHEY and SMNVEV (reference sequence). CDR3 length: 19 residues. CDR3 protein: CASTRAVVNRGLDTGELFF. The CDR3 DNA is TGTGCCAGCACCCGGGCTGTTGTTAACAGGGGGCTCGACACCGGGGAGCTGTTTTTT.

The chain links TRBV5-8 to TRBJ2-7; D is unclear. Trimming shortened V by 4 bases and J by 3 bases, and 8 bases separated the two germline ends. The CDR3 covers 12 residues. Germline V CDR1 and CDR2: SGHTS, YDEGEE. The CDR3 DNA sequence: TGTGCCAGCAGCCGAGACTTCTACGAGCAGTACTTC. The encoded protein is CASSRDFYEQYF.

CDR3 DNA sequence: TGTGCCAGCAGCTCCACAGGGGGGGCCGGGGAGCTGTTTTTT. As protein: CASSSTGGAGELFF. The chain carries TRBV7-3 and TRBJ2-2, with D perhaps TRBD1 (8 bases). The CDR3 is made up of 14 amino acids. V was shortened by 4 bases and J by 6 bases, with 12 bases between the two germline ends. Germline loops: CDR1 SGHTA, CDR2 FQGTGA.

This clone appeared once. The chain carries TRBV7-9 and TRBJ2-3, with 11 nucleotides matching TRBD2. The CDR3 has 17 amino acids. The germline gives CDR1 SEHNR, CDR2 FQNEAQ (reference sequence). V lost 4 bases and J lost 4; bases outside the gene matches: 10. The CDR3 loop reads CASSSFTTSGAADTQYF. The CDR3 DNA follows: TGTGCCAGCAGCTCGTTCACGACTAGCGGGGCGGCAGATACGCAGTATTTT.

This chain joins TRBV11-2 and TRBJ1-4, with unresolved D. The germline V and J ends were trimmed by 0 bases and 6 bases, with 2 bases remaining between them. The CDR3 covers 12 residues. Germline loops: CDR1 SGHAT, CDR2 FQNNGV. The CDR3 region is CASSLDDEKLFF. The CDR3 bases are TGTGCCAGCAGCTTAGACGATGAAAAACTGTTTTTT. The whole variable domain, remainder taken from reference TRBV11-2 and TRBJ1-4, is EAGVAQSPRYKIIEKRQSVAFWCNPISGHATLYWYQQILGQGPKLLIQFQNNGVVDDSQLPKDRFSAERLKGVDSTLKIQPAKLEDSAVYLCASSLDDEKLFFGSGTQLSVL.

This clone was recorded once. The chain employs TRBV7-3 and TRBJ2-5; 8 bases map to TRBD2. The CDR3 runs to 15 residues. J was trimmed by 4 bases and V by 4 bases; bases with no gene match: 8. From germline, CDR1 is SGHTA and CDR2 FQGTGA. Written as DNA, the CDR3 is TGTGCCAGCAGCTCTTCCGGGACTAGGTCAGAGACCCAGTACTTC. Translated, it gives CASSSSGTRSETQYF.

The J gene is TRBJ2-1, the V gene TRBV28; weak D call: TRBD2 (5 bases). CDR1 and CDR2 from the germline V gene are MDHEN and SYDVKM. CDR3 length: 16 amino acids. The ends were cut back, 5 bases at V and 2 bases at J, with 16 bases in the middle. CDR3 sequence reads: CASSPPTTKAYNEQFF. In nucleotides, the CDR3 is TGTGCCAGCAGTCCCCCGACTACAAAAGCCTACAATGAGCAGTTCTTC.

The rearrangement joins TRBV5-1 to TRBJ2-1; 9 bases map to TRBD1. Unmatched junction bases numbered 11, after V lost 4 bases and J lost 12 bases. Germline V gene sequence: CDR1 SGHRS, CDR2 YFSETQ. This CDR3 comprises 14 residues. DNA for the CDR3: TGCGCCAGCAGCCCCGAACAGGGGGCTTTAGGGCAGTTCTTC. The encoded protein is CASSPEQGALGQFF.

This chain connects TRBV6-5 to TRBJ1-5; the D gene is possibly TRBD1 (6 bases). The CDR3 is made up of 12 amino acids. Germline CDR1 and CDR2: MNHEY and SVGAGI. With 6 bases removed from V and 9 bases from J, the gap between germline ends came to 12 bases. CDR3 coding DNA: TGTGCCAGCAGAAATTTGGACAGGCCCCAGCATTTT. Translating gives CASRNLDRPQHF.

The chain joins TRBV18 to TRBJ2-3, with 9 positions matching TRBD2. Germline lookup yields CDR1 KGHSH and CDR2 LQKENI. Trimming cost V 4 bases and J 0 bases; bases outside gene matches: 2. The CDR3 runs 15 residues. CDR3 protein: CASSLTSGSTDTQYF. The CDR3 DNA reads TGTGCCAGCTCACTCACTAGCGGGAGCACAGATACGCAGTATTTT.

The rearrangement links TRBV7-9 to TRBJ2-1; 11 nucleotides agree with TRBD2. Germline-derived CDR1 and CDR2 are SEHNR and FQNEAQ (reference sequence). The CDR3 spans 16 residues. V dropped 5 bases and J dropped 7; count of bases not matched to a gene: 10. The CDR3 coding sequence is TGTGCCAGCAGCCAGTTAGCGGGAGGGCCAGGGAATGAGCAGTTCTTC. Its translation is CASSQLAGGPGNEQFF.

The chain uses TRBV6-2 or TRBV6-3 and TRBJ1-5; 8 nucleotides line up with TRBD1. The CDR3 spans 14 residues. Trimming removed 5 bases from V and 4 bases from J; junction bases left unmatched: 4. Germline CDR1 reads MNHEY; CDR2 reads SVGEGT. In nucleotides, the CDR3 is TGTGCCAGCAGTCGGGACAGGACGAATCAGCCCCAGCATTTT. Translation: CASSRDRTNQPQHF.

The CDR3 here is CASSIAGDPGTDTQYF. In DNA form, the CDR3 reads TGTGCCAGTAGTATAGCGGGGGACCCGGGCACAGATACGCAGTATTTT. V and J are TRBV19 and TRBJ2-3; maybe TRBD2 (6 bases). CDR3 length: 16 residues. Germline CDR1 is LNHDA and CDR2 is SQIVND (reference sequence). Trimming removed 1 base from V and 1 base from J, with 12 bases in between.

This chain connects TRBV7-9 to TRBJ1-6, with TRBD1 matching 8 bases. The V and J ends lost 2 bases and 7 bases, in that order; junction bases with no gene match: 4. Germline V gene lookup returns CDR1 SEHNR and CDR2 FQNEAQ (reference sequence). The CDR3 runs to 15 residues. In DNA, the CDR3 is TGTGCCAGCAGCTTATCTCAGGGGGCGAATTCACCCCTCCACTTT. Translated, it gives CASSLSQGANSPLHF.

V gene TRBV29-1 combines with J gene TRBJ2-1, with D possibly matching TRBD2 (6 bases). This CDR3 is 14 amino acids long. V was pared by 4 bases and J by 3 bases, with 13 bases between. The V gene's germline CDR1 is SQVTM and CDR2 ANQGSEA. CDR3 bases: TGCAGCGTTGTCCGGGACTCCGGCTACAATGAGCAGTTCTTC. Its translation is CSVVRDSGYNEQFF.

This rearrangement joins TRBV3-1 (or the pseudogene TRBV3-2) to TRBJ2-3; maybe TRBD2 (5 bases). CDR3 size: 15 residues. The germline V and J ends were trimmed by 0 bases and 8 bases, with 15 bases remaining between them. Per germline, CDR1 LGHDT and CDR2 YNNKEL (reference sequence). CDR3 coding DNA: TGTGCCAGCAGCCAAGATTATAGCGAGTCAGGTACGCAGTATTTT. Translating gives CASSQDYSESGTQYF.

The rearrangement uses TRBV11-3 and TRBJ1-5; 7 bases agree with TRBD1. V was clipped by 5 bases and J by 4 bases; unmatched bases: 2. The CDR3 consists of 13 residues. CDR1 and CDR2 from the germline V gene are SGHNT and YENEEA. The CDR3 sequence is CASSRRGNQPQHF. CDR3 in DNA: TGTGCCAGCAGCCGCAGGGGGAATCAGCCCCAGCATTTT.

J is TRBJ2-7 and V is TRBV5-1; TRBD2 agrees at 10 bases. The V gene end was trimmed by 4 bases and the J gene end by 5 bases; junction bases not matched to a gene: 3. Germline CDR1 SGHRS, CDR2 YFSETQ. The CDR3 spans 13 residues. CDR3 protein: CASSLGLADEQYF. The CDR3 DNA sequence: TGCGCCAGCAGCCTCGGACTAGCGGACGAGCAGTACTTC.

The chain has TRBV10-3 and TRBJ2-7; 9 positions match TRBD2. After removal of 8 bases from V and 0 bases from J, the junction contained 11 bases not matched to a gene. This CDR3 is 16 amino acids long. The germline CDR1 and CDR2 sequences are ENHRY and SYGVKD. CDR3 amino acids: CAISGPPTSGSYEQYF. The CDR3 region has the DNA TGTGCCATCTCTGGACCCCCGACTAGCGGCTCCTACGAGCAGTACTTC.

The rearrangement links TRBV6-5 to TRBJ2-5; D is ambiguous. V was clipped by 7 bases and J by 2 bases, with 11 bases between them. CDR1 MNHEY and CDR2 SVGAGI come from the germline V gene. The CDR3 totals 13 residues. CDR3: CASTLTRQETQYF. In nucleotides, the CDR3 is TGTGCCAGCACCCTCACCAGACAAGAGACCCAGTACTTC.

Remarks on this clone: The sample holds other DNA sequences that translate to the same CDR3. The rearrangement uses TRBV19 and TRBJ2-5; 8 bases are a match to TRBD1. The CDR3 totals 13 residues. V gave up 5 bases and J gave up 5 bases; unmatched junction bases: 4. Germline V CDR1 and CDR2: LNHDA, SQIVND (reference sequence). The CDR3 nucleotides read TGTGCCAGTAGTCCGGACAGGGTCGAGACCCAGTACTTC. Encoded protein: CASSPDRVETQYF.

The chain is built from TRBV4-2 and TRBJ1-4; D may be TRBD1 (5 bases). The CDR3 runs to 16 residues. The ends were cut back, 1 base at V and 0 bases at J, with 9 bases in the middle. Germline V lookup: CDR1 LGHNA, CDR2 YNFKEQ. CDR3 region: CASSQVSQATNEKLFF. The CDR3 bases are TGTGCCAGCAGCCAAGTTTCACAGGCAACTAATGAAAAACTGTTTTTT.

The chain combines TRBV7-9 with TRBJ1-4; 7 bases line up with TRBD1. V trimming: 5 bases; J trimming: 0 bases; junction bases outside the gene matches: 12. Germline V gene data show CDR1 as SEHNR and CDR2 as FQNEAQ (reference sequence). The CDR3 sequence is 18 residues long. The CDR3 reads CASSQTTGMPATNEKLFF. The DNA of the CDR3 is TGTGCCAGCAGCCAAACGACAGGGATGCCTGCAACTAATGAAAAACTGTTTTTT. The complete variable domain, with remaining parts taken from reference TRBV7-9 and TRBJ1-4, reads DTGVSQNPRHKITKRGQNVTFRCDPISEHNRLYWYRQTLGQGPEFLTYFQNEAQLEKSRLLSDRFSAERPKGSFSTLEIQRTEQGDSAMYLCASSQTTGMPATNEKLFFGSGTQLSVL.

The V call is TRBV6-6, the J call TRBJ2-7, with TRBD1 identical over 8 bases. The CDR3 runs 15 residues. Germline-derived CDR1 and CDR2 are MNHNY and SVGAGI (reference sequence). J lost 0 bases, V lost 5 bases, and 6 bases had no gene match. CDR3 residues: CASSKGQASSYEQYF. The CDR3, as DNA: TGTGCCAGCAGTAAGGGACAGGCGAGCTCCTACGAGCAGTACTTC.

The chain recombines TRBV5-1 with TRBJ2-1; D is uncertain. The CDR3 length is 13 residues. Looked up from germline, CDR1 is SGHRS and CDR2 is YFSETQ. V lost 6 bases and J lost 5, with 12 bases in between. In nucleotides, the CDR3 is TGCGCCAGCACTCTTTCAGTTGACAATGAGCAGTTCTTC. Encoded protein: CASTLSVDNEQFF.

The chain employs TRBV5-1 and TRBJ2-3, with D perhaps TRBD1 (6 bases). With 0 bases removed from V and 3 bases from J, the gap between germline ends came to 14 bases. Germline V gives CDR1 SGHRS, CDR2 YFSETQ. The CDR3 has 16 residues. The CDR3 DNA reads TGCGCCAGCAGCTTGGAGGGTGGGACATTGACAGATACGCAGTATTTT. It encodes CASSLEGGTLTDTQYF.